The T cell receptor beta chain described here comes from a study of graft-versus-host responses after intestinal transplantation. General study results and limits: There was an association between peak levels of circulating GvH clones and early post-transplant HvG declines.

Libraries were prepared by immunoSEQ multiplex PCR; TCRdb keeps only in-frame clonotypes and omits some of them. The repertoire has some 19,000 clones, 40% to 45% of them found once; the top ten carry roughly 1.7%. The CDR3 extends over 14 amino acids. Germline lookup yields CDR1 MNHNS and CDR2 SASEGT. V lost 6 bases and J 2 bases, leaving 14 bases between the germline ends. Irradiated, violet-dye-labeled stimulator cells, about 200,000 in number, were plated with about 200,000 CFSE-labeled responder cells. The TCR sequence derives from a human patient who received an intestinal transplant. The sample here was alloreactive CD8+ T cells from a mixed lymphocyte reaction culture, taken before intestinal transplant. Stated subset: CFSE-low proliferating T cells sorted from roughly six-day pre-transplant mixed lymphocyte reaction (GvH or HvG direction). The gene calls are TRBV6-1 and TRBJ2-7; TRBD1 might be the D (7 bases). The CDR3 spells CASRLTGEAYEQYF. For the CDR3, the DNA is TGTGCCAGCAGACTTACAGGGGAGGCCTACGAGCAGTACTTC.